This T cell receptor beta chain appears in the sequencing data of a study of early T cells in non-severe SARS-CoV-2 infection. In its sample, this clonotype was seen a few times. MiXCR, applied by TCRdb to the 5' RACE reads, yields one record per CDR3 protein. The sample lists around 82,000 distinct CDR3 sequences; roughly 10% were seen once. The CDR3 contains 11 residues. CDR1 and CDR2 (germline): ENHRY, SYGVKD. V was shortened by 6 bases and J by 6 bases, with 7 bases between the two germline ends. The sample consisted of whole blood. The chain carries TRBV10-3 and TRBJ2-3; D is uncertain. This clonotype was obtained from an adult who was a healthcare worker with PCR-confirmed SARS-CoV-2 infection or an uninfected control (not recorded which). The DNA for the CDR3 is TGTGCCATCAGCAAACGGGATACGCAGTATTTT. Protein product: CAISKRDTQYF.